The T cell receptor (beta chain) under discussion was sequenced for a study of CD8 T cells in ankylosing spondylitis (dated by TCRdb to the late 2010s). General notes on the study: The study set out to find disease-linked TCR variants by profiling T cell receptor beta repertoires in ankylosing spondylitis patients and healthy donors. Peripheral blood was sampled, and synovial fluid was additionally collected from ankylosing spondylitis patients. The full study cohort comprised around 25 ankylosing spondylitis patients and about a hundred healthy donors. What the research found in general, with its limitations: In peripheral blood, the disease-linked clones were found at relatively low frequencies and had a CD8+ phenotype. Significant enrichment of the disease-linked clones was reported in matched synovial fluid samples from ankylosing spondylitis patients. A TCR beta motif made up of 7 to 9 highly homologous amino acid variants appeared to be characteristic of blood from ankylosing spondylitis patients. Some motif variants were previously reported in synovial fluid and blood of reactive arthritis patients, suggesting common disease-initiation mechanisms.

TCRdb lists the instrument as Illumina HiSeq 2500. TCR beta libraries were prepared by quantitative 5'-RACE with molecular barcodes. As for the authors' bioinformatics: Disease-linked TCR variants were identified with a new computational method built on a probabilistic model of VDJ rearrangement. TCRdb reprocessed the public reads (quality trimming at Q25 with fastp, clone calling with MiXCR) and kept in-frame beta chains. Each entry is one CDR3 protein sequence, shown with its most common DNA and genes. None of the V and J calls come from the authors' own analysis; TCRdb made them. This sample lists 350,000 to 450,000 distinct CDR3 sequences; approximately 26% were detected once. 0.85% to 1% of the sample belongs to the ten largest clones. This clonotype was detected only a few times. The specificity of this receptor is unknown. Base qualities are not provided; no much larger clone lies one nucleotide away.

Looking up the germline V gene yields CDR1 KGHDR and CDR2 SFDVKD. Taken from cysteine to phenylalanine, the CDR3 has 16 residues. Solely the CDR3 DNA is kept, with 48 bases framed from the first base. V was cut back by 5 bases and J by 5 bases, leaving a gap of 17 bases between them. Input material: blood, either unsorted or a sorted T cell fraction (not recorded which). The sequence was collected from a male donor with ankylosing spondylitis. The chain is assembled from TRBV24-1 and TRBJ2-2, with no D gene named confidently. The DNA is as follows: TGTGCCACCAGTGTCCTTACGGGCCCAGGAACCGGGGAGCTGTTTTTT. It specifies CATSVLTGPGTGELFF.